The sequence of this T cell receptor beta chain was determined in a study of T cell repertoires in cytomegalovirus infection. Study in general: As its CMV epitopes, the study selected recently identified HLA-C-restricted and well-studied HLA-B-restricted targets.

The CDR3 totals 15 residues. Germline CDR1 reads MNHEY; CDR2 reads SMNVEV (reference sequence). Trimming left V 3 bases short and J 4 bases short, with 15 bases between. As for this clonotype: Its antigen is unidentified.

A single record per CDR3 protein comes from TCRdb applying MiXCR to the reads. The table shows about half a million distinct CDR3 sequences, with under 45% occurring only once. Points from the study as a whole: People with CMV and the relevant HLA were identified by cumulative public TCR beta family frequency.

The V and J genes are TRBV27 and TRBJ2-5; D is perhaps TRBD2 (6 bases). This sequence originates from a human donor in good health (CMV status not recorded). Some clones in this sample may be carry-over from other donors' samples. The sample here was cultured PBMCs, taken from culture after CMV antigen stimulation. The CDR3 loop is CASSLGGARGETQYF. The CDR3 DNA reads TGTGCCAGCAGTTTGGGCGGGGCGAGGGGAGAGACCCAGTACTTC.